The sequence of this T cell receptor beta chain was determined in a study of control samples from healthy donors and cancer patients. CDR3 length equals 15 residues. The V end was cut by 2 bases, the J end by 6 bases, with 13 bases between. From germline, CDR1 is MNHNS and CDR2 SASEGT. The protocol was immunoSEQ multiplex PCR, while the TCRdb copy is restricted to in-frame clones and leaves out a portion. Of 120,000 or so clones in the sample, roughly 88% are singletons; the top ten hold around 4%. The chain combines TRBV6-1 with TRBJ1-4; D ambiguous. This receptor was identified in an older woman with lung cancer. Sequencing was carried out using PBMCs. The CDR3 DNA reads TGTGCCAGCAGTGAACTTCGTGCGCGAGATGAAAAACTGTTTTTT. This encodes CASSELRARDEKLFF.